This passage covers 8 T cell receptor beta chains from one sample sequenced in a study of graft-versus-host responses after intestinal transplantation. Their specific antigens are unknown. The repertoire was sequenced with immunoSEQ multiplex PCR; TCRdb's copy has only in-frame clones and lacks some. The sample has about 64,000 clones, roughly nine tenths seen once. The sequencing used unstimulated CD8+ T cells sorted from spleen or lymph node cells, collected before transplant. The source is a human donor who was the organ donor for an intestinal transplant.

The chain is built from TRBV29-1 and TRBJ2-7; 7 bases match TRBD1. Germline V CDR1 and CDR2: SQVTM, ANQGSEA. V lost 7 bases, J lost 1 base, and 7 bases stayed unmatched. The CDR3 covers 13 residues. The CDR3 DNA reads TGCAGCGCCTTGACAGGGAATTCCTACGAGCAGTACTTC. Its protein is CSALTGNSYEQYF.

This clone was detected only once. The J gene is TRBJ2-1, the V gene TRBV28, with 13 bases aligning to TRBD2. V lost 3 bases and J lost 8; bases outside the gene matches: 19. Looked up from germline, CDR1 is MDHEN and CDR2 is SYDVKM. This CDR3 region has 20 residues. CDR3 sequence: CASSLDLDWTSGSIWDEQFF. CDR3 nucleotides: TGTGCCAGCAGTTTGGACCTCGATTGGACTAGCGGGAGTATATGGGATGAGCAGTTCTTC. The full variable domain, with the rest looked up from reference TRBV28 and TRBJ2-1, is DVKVTQSSRYLVKRTGEKVFLECVQDMDHENMFWYRQDPGLGLRLIYFSYDVKMKEKGDIPEGYSVSREKKERFSLILESASTNQTSMYLCASSLDLDWTSGSIWDEQFFGPGTRLTVL.

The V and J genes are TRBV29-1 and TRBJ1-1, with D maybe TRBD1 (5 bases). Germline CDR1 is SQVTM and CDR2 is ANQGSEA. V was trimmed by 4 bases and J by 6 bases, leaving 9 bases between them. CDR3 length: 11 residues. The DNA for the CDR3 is TGCAGCGTTGCAGGGTCCCCTGAAGCTTTCTTT. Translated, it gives CSVAGSPEAFF.

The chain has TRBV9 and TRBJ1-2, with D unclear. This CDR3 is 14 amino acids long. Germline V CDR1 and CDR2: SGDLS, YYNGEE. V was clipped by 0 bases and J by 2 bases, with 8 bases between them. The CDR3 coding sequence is TGTGCCAGCAGCGTAGGGGAGGCGAACTATGGCTACACCTTC. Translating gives CASSVGEANYGYTF.

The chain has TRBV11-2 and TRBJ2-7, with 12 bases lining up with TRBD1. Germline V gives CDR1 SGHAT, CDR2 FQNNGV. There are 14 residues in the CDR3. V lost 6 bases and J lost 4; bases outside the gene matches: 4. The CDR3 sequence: CASRPGQGAYEQYF. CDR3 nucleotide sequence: TGTGCCAGCAGGCCGGGACAGGGGGCTTACGAGCAGTACTTC.

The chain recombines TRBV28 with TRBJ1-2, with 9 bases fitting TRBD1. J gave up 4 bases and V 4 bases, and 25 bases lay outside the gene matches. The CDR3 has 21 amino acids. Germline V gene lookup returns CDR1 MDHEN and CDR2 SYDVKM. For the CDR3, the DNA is TGTGCCAGCAGTTCCCCGGGACAGGGCCTTTCCTCACAGGGAGTAGGCTATGGCTACACCTTC. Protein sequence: CASSSPGQGLSSQGVGYGYTF.

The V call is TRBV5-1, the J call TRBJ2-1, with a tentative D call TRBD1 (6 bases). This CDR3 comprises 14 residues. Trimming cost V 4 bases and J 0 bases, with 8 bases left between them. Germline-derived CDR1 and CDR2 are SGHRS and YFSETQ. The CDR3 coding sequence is TGCGCCAGCAGCCCGGACAGCTCCTACAATGAGCAGTTCTTC. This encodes CASSPDSSYNEQFF.

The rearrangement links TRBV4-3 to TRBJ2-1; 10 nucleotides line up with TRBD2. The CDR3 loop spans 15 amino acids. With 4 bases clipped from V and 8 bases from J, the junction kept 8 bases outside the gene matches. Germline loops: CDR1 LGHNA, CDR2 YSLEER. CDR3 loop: CASSLSASGRYEQFF. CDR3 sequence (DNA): TGCGCCAGCAGCCTTTCGGCTAGCGGGAGATATGAGCAGTTCTTC.